The 5 T cell receptor beta chains below all came from one sample that was sequenced in a study of human T cells and chemical hapten exposure. Time point noted: pre-sensitization, week 0. The treatment denotes: therapeutic diphenylcyclopropenone sensitization with weekly scalp DPC. TCRdb used MiXCR to reprocess the RACE reads, holding one entry per CDR3 protein. The sample has approximately 320,000 distinct CDR3 sequences, roughly 6% seen once. The source was whole blood, collected in connection with sensitization to the hapten diphenylcyclopropenone (DPC). The source of these receptors is a woman aged 18-29 years with alopecia areata. Some clones in this sample may be carry-over from other donors' samples.

This clonotype was counted many times. The chain has TRBV28 and TRBJ2-5; the D is unclear. Trimming pared 2 bases from V and 5 bases from J, leaving 21 bases between. The germline CDR1 and CDR2 sequences are MDHEN and SYDVKM. The CDR3 is made up of 17 amino acids. This CDR3 is CASSLILGLLNVETQYF. Written as DNA, the CDR3 is TGTGCCAGCAGTTTAATTCTTGGGCTCTTAAATGTGGAGACCCAGTACTTC.

This clonotype was seen ten or more times. The chain couples TRBV7-9 to TRBJ1-2, with a tentative D call TRBD1 (6 bases). CDR1 SEHNR and CDR2 FQNEAQ come from the germline V gene (reference sequence). The CDR3 runs 15 residues. With 4 bases removed from V and 8 bases from J, the gap between germline ends came to 20 bases. The CDR3 DNA sequence: TGTGCCAGCAGCTCATTCCAGGGGCAATTGGGAGGCTACACCTTC. Amino acids: CASSSFQGQLGGYTF. The full variable domain, its missing parts supplied by reference TRBV7-9 and TRBJ1-2, is DTGVSQNPRHKITKRGQNVTFRCDPISEHNRLYWYRQTLGQGPEFLTYFQNEAQLEKSRLLSDRFSAERPKGSFSTLEIQRTEQGDSAMYLCASSSFQGQLGGYTFGSGTRLTVV.

The chain is built from TRBV12-3 or TRBV12-4 and TRBJ2-7; 7 positions agree with TRBD2. The CDR3 totals 14 residues. V dropped 6 bases and J dropped 4; count of bases not matched to a gene: 9. The CDR3 region is CASSHNVGGYEQYF. The CDR3 DNA reads TGTGCCAGCAGCCACAATGTGGGAGGGTACGAGCAGTACTTC.

Ten or more counts support this clonotype. The chain has TRBV6-5 and TRBJ1-1, with D perhaps matching TRBD1 (5 bases). V lost 7 bases to trimming and J lost 0 bases, with 15 bases between them. The germline gives CDR1 MNHEY, CDR2 SVGAGI. This CDR3 spans 15 amino acids. The CDR3 loop reads CASMGRRGMNTEAFF. The CDR3 DNA reads TGTGCCAGCATGGGGAGACGGGGCATGAACACTGAAGCTTTCTTT.

The sample holds many counts of this clonotype. This rearrangement joins TRBV7-9 to TRBJ2-3; TRBD2 agrees at 13 bases. Germline values: CDR1 SEHNR, CDR2 FQNEAQ (reference sequence). V lost 3 bases and J lost 4; bases outside the gene matches: 1. The CDR3 spans 15 residues. The CDR3 coding sequence is TGTGCCAGCAGCTTGACTAGCGGGGGGTCAGATACGCAGTATTTT. It yields the protein CASSLTSGGSDTQYF.